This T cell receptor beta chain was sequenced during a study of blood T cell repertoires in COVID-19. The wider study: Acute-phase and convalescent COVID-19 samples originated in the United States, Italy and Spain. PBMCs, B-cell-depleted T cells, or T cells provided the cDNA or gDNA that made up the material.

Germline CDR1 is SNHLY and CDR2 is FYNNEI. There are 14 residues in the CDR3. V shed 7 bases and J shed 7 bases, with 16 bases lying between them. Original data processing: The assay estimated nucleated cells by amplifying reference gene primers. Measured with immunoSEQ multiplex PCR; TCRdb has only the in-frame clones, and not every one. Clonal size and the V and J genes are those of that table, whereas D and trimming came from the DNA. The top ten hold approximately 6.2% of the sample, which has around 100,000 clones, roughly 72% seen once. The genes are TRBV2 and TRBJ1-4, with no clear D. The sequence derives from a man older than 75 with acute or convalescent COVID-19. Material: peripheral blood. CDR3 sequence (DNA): TGTGCCAGCACCCCGGGGAGTAGCGGTGAAAAACTGTTTTTT. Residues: CASTPGSSGEKLFF.